This TCR beta chain originates from a study of cytomegalovirus exposure and HLA in healthy donors. The CDR3 spans 15 residues. Between the trimmed V and J ends, which lost 2 bases and 0 bases, there was a span of 13 bases. The germline CDR1 and CDR2 sequences are GTSNPN and SVGIG (reference sequence). Primers: 60 Vbeta forward and 13 Jbeta reverse. Profiling relied on immunoSEQ multiplex PCR, and the TCRdb table lists in-frame clones only, not all of them. The table records about 90,000 clones, approximately 64% of them present only once. Notes on this clone: As yet, its antigen is unknown.

Findings and caveats of the study: CMV serostatus was the only immune exposure information that was available. A later analysis reportedly found fewer N-insertions in an Asian-associated ancestry cluster than the approximately 670-donor mean.

At the time of sampling, donors were nominally healthy, though unrecorded immune exposures were likely. The sequence was obtained from a woman aged 50 to 65 in good health and CMV-seropositive. The sequencing input was PBMCs. The chain links TRBV30 to TRBJ1-2, with TRBD1 as a possible D gene (5 bases). CDR3 amino acids: CAWSSPGGANYGYTF. In nucleotides, the CDR3 is TGTGCCTGGAGTTCCCCGGGGGGTGCTAACTATGGCTACACCTTC.